The next 14 T cell receptor beta chains were all read from a single sample in a study of cytomegalovirus exposure and HLA in healthy donors. Primers for the PCR totalled 60 Vbeta and 13 Jbeta. Clones were sequenced by immunoSEQ multiplex PCR, and TCRdb holds only the in-frame ones, with some missing. The data show tens of thousands of clones, roughly 80% seen once. Sequenced input: PBMCs. Receptors were obtained from a middle-aged woman in good health and CMV-seropositive.

This rearrangement joins TRBV7-9 to TRBJ2-1; no firm D call. The CDR3 covers 15 residues. V shed 2 bases and J shed 5 bases, with 13 bases lying between them. The germline gives CDR1 SEHNR, CDR2 FQNEAQ (reference sequence). The CDR3 DNA follows: TGTGCCAGCAGCTTAACGCGGCTGGTCGACAATGAGCAGTTCTTC. Translated, it gives CASSLTRLVDNEQFF.

In regard to this clone: This sample also contains other DNA sequences that code for the same CDR3. This chain uses TRBV7-9 with TRBJ2-7; the D gene is possibly TRBD1 (5 bases). Germline values: CDR1 SEHNR, CDR2 FQNEAQ (reference sequence). The V gene lost 7 bases and the J gene lost 2 bases, with 15 bases spanning the gap. This CDR3 spans 14 amino acids. CDR3 sequence reads: CASTAGQGTYEQYF. Written as DNA, the CDR3 is TGTGCCAGCACTGCAGGGCAGGGCACCTACGAGCAGTACTTC.

The V call is TRBV2, the J call TRBJ2-1, with 9 bases matching TRBD1. The CDR3 runs 16 residues. Germline CDR1 reads SNHLY; CDR2 reads FYNNEI. J lost 6 bases, V lost 1 base, and 7 bases had no gene match. CDR3 DNA sequence: TGTGCCAGCAGTGAAGAGACAGGGGGTGGGATCAATGAGCAGTTCTTC. It codes for CASSEETGGGINEQFF.

This clone appeared a few times. The V call is TRBV30, the J call TRBJ2-5, with 7 nucleotides matching TRBD1. This CDR3 has 13 amino acids. CDR1 is GTSNPN and CDR2 is SVGIG in the germline V gene (reference sequence). V was clipped by 5 bases and J by 0 bases; unmatched bases: 3. CDR3 region: CAWAGQDQETQYF. CDR3 in DNA: TGTGCCTGGGCCGGACAGGACCAAGAGACCCAGTACTTC.

This clone was seen once. V gene TRBV5-5 combines with J gene TRBJ2-7; no firm D call. The CDR3 is 16 residues long. Trimming removed 0 bases at V and 1 base at J, with 14 bases between. Looked up from germline, CDR1 is SGHKS and CDR2 is YYEKEE (reference sequence). The CDR3 DNA sequence: TGTGCCAGCAGCTTGGGCACTTCCCTCCGGTCCTACGAGCAGTACTTC. Its translation is CASSLGTSLRSYEQYF.

This rearrangement joins TRBV5-6 to TRBJ1-2; D may be TRBD1 (5 bases). This CDR3 contains 13 residues. V lost 2 bases and J lost 7, with 12 bases in between. Germline values: CDR1 SGHDT, CDR2 YYEEEE. CDR3 sequence reads: CASSFSRAGGYTF. The CDR3 DNA is TGTGCCAGCAGCTTCTCCAGGGCTGGTGGCTACACCTTC.

This clone appeared a single time. The chain recombines TRBV4-2 with TRBJ2-3; 9 bases agree with TRBD2. V dropped 1 base and J dropped 0; count of bases not matched to a gene: 11. CDR1 and CDR2 (germline): LGHNA, YNFKEQ. This CDR3 region has 19 residues. CDR3 sequence (DNA): TGTGCCAGCAGCCAAGCGGGTGGCGGGGGGGCCTATAGCACAGATACGCAGTATTTT. Its protein is CASSQAGGGGAYSTDTQYF.

The chain uses TRBV5-8 and TRBJ2-1; TRBD2 is a possible D gene (5 bases). The CDR3 sequence is 16 residues long. Trimming removed 0 bases at V and 1 base at J, with 11 bases between. Germline V gene data show CDR1 as SGHTS and CDR2 as YDEGEE. CDR3 nucleotides: TGTGCCAGCAGCTTGGGGGTACGAGGGTCCTACAATGAGCAGTTCTTC. Its protein is CASSLGVRGSYNEQFF.

This clone was seen a single time. The chain recombines TRBV7-8 with TRBJ2-3; 8 nucleotides align to TRBD1. The CDR3 spans 13 residues. Germline assignment: CDR1 SGHVS and CDR2 FQNEAQ. CDR3 loop: CGTGTGSPDTQYF. CDR3 nucleotides: TGTGGAACGGGGACAGGAAGCCCAGATACGCAGTATTTT.

This clone was counted between two and nine times. The junction departs from germline at one end; a sequencing error may be responsible. The V and J genes are TRBV30 and TRBJ1-3; TRBD1 agrees at 8 bases. Germline V gives CDR1 GTSNPN, CDR2 SVGIG (reference sequence). The CDR3 sequence is 12 residues long. The CDR3 is CAWSWQGAFPDF. DNA of the CDR3: TGTGCCTGGAGCTGGCAGGGGGCGTTTCCGGATTTT.

This sequence joins TRBV7-2 and TRBJ1-2, with 7 bases that match TRBD1. This CDR3 has 15 residues. Germline CDR1 is SGHTA and CDR2 is FQGNSA. The trim removed 4 bases at V and 0 bases at J, leaving 5 bases unmatched. The CDR3 DNA sequence: TGTGCCAGCAGCTCAGCCGACAGGGCTAACTATGGCTACACCTTC. This encodes CASSSADRANYGYTF.

The rearrangement joins TRBV9 to TRBJ2-7, with 7 bases that match TRBD2. After removal of 3 bases from V and 1 base from J, the junction contained 4 bases not matched to a gene. The germline CDR1 and CDR2 sequences are SGDLS and YYNGEE. The length of the CDR3 is 14 residues. CDR3 amino acids: CASSASGVSYEQYF. The CDR3 nucleotides are TGTGCCAGCAGCGCCAGCGGGGTTTCCTACGAGCAGTACTTC. Based on the CDR3 plus reference TRBV9 and TRBJ2-7, the full variable domain is DSGVTQTPKHLITATGQRVTLRCSPRSGDLSVYWYQQSLDQGLQFLIQYYNGEERAKGNILERFSAQQFPDLHSELNLSSLELGDSALYFCASSASGVSYEQYFGPGTRLTVT.

V usage is TRBV7-8 and J usage is TRBJ2-2, with 8 bases aligning to TRBD2. Germline assignment: CDR1 SGHVS and CDR2 FQNEAQ. J was trimmed by 5 bases and V by 7 bases; bases with no gene match: 6. The CDR3 covers 14 residues. CDR3 sequence (DNA): TGTGCCAGCACGTTTCGGGAGGGGACCGGGGAGCTGTTTTTT. As protein: CASTFREGTGELFF.

This rearrangement joins TRBV2 to TRBJ1-1; no firm D call. Trimming removed 8 bases from V and 1 base from J, with 5 bases in between. The CDR3 is 11 amino acids. CDR1 and CDR2 from the germline V gene are SNHLY and FYNNEI. Here the CDR3 DNA reads TGTGCCAGCGGCTGGAACACTGAAGCTTTCTTT. Translating gives CASGWNTEAFF.